Below, one T cell receptor (beta chain) is given with its context. The antigen is undetermined. TCRdb's copy holds only in-frame clones and misses some; the assay was immunoSEQ multiplex PCR. The table lists about 77,000 clones, more than 85% of them singletons, with approximately 4.5% in the top ten. This entry is derived from a study of T cell responses to AZD1222 COVID-19 vaccine. Study-level findings and limits: The sample set comprised mostly white British donors with more females, and clonal diversity was possibly underestimated.

The length of the CDR3 is 16 residues. Germline V gene lookup returns CDR1 LGHNA and CDR2 YSLEER. The junction had 9 bases not matched to a gene; V was cut back by 4 bases and J by 4 bases. Both about-4-week and about-12-week second-dose recipients were combined. This TCR was sampled from an adult who received the AZD1222 COVID-19 vaccine. This chain joins TRBV4-3 and TRBJ1-1; 10 positions match TRBD1. The sample in question was peripheral blood, obtained 28 days after the second AZD1222 dose. DNA of the CDR3: TGCGCCAGCAGCCTCCGGGACAGGGGTCCTCCCACTGAAGCTTTCTTT. Amino acid sequence: CASSLRDRGPPTEAFF.